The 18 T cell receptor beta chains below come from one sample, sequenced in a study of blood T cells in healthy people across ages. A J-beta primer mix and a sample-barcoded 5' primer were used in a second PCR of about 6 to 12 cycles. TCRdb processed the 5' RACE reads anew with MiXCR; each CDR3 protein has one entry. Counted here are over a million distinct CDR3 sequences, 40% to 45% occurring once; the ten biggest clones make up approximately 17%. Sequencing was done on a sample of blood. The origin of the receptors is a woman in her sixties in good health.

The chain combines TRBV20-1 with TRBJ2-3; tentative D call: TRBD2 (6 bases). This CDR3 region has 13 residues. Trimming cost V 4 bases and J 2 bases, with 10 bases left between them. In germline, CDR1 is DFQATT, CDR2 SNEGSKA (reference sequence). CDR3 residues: CSATSANTDTQYF. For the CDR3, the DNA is TGCAGTGCTACTAGCGCAAACACAGATACGCAGTATTTT.

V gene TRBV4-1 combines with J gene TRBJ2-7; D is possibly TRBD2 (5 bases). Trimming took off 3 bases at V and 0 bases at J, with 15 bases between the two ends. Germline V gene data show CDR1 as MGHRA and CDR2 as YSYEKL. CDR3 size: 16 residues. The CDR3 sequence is CASSHPDDRGSYEQYF. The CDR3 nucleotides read TGCGCCAGCAGCCATCCCGACGACCGGGGCTCCTACGAGCAGTACTTC.

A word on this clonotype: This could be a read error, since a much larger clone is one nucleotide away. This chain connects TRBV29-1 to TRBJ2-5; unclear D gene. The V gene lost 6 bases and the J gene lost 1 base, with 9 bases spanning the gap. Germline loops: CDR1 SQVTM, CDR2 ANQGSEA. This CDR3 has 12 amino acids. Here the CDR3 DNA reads TGCAGCGTCCGACCGGGCCAAGAGACCCAGTACTTC. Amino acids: CSVRPGQETQYF. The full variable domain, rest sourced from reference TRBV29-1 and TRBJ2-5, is SAVISQKPSRDICQRGTSLTIQCQVDSQVTMMFWYRQQPGQSLTLIATANQGSEATYESGFVIDKFPISRPNLTFSTLTVSNMSPEDSSIYLCSVRPGQETQYFGPGTRLLVL.

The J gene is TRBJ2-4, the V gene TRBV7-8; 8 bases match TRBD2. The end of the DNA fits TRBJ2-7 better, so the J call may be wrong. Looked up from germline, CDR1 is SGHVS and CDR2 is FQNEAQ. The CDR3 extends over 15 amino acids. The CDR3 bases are TGTGCCAGCAGCCCCAGACTAGCGACATACTACGAGCAGTACTTC. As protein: CASSPRLATYYEQYF.

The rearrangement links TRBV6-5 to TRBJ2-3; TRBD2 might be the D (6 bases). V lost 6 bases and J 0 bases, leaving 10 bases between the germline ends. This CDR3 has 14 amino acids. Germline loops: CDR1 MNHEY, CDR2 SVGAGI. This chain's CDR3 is CASSRGKSTDTQYF. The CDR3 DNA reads TGTGCCAGCAGCCGGGGGAAAAGCACAGATACGCAGTATTTT.

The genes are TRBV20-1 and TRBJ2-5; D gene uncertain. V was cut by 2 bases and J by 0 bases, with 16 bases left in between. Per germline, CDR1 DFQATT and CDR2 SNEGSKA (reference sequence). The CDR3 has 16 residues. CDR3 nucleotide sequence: TGCAGTGCTAGATCCTGGGCCCCTAACAACCAAGAGACCCAGTACTTC. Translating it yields CSARSWAPNNQETQYF.

DNA for the CDR3: TGTGCCAGCAGTGAAGCGGGGACAGGGTTTGGCTACACCTTC. Encoded protein: CASSEAGTGFGYTF. The rearrangement uses TRBV2 and TRBJ1-2, with TRBD1 matching 9 bases. Per the germline V gene, CDR1 is SNHLY and CDR2 is FYNNEI. CDR3 length: 14 amino acids. The trim removed 0 bases at V and 7 bases at J, leaving 3 bases unmatched.

The CDR3 sequence: CASSPSGTGDNEQFF. The CDR3 coding sequence is TGTGCCAGCAGCCCATCCGGGACAGGGGACAATGAGCAGTTCTTC. The chain is built from TRBV4-2 and TRBJ2-1, with 10 bases identical to TRBD1. The CDR3 has 15 residues. Germline V gives CDR1 LGHNA, CDR2 YNFKEQ. With 4 bases clipped from V and 5 bases from J, the junction kept 5 bases outside the gene matches.

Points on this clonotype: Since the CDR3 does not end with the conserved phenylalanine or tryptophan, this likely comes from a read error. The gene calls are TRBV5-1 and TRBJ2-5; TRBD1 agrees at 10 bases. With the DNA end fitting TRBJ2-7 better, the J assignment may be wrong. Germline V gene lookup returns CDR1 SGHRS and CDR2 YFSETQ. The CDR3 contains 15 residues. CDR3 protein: CASSFTGQGLYEQYL. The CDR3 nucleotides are TGCGCCAGCAGCTTTACGGGACAGGGGCTCTACGAGCAGTACTTA.

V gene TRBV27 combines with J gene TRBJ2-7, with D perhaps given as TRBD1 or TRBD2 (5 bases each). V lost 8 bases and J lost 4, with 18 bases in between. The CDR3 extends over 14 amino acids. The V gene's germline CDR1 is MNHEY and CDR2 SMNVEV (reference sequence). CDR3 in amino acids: CASGTPLELYEQYF. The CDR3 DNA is TGTGCCAGCGGGACCCCATTGGAACTTTACGAGCAGTACTTC.

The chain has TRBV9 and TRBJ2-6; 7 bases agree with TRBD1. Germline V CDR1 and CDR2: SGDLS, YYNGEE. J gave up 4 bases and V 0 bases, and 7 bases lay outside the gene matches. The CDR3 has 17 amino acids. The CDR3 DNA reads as TGTGCCAGCAGCGTAGGGCCACAGGGGACCGGGGCCAACGTCCTGACTTTC. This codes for CASSVGPQGTGANVLTF.

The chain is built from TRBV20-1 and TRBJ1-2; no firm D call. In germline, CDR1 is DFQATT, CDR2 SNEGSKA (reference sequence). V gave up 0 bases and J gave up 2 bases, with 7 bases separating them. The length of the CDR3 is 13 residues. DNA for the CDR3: TGCAGTGCTAGAGAATGGTCCAACTATGGCTACACCTTC. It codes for CSAREWSNYGYTF.

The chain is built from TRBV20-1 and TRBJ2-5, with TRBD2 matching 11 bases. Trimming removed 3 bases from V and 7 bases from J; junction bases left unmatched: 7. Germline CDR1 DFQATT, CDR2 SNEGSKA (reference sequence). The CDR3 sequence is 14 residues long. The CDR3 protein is CSASELAGVGTQYF. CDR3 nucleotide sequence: TGCAGTGCTAGCGAACTAGCGGGGGTCGGGACCCAGTACTTC.

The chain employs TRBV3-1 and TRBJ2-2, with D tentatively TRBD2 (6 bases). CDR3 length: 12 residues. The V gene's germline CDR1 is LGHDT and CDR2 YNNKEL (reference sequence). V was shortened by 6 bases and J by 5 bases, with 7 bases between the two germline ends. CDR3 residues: CASRGLTGELFF. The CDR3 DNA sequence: TGTGCCAGCAGAGGACTAACCGGGGAGCTGTTTTTT.

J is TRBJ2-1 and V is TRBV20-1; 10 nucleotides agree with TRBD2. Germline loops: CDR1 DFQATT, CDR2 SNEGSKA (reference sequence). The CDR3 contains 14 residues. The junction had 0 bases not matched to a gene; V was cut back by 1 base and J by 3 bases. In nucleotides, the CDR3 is TGCAGTGCTAGAGCTAGCGGGGGCTACAATGAGCAGTTCTTC. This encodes CSARASGGYNEQFF.

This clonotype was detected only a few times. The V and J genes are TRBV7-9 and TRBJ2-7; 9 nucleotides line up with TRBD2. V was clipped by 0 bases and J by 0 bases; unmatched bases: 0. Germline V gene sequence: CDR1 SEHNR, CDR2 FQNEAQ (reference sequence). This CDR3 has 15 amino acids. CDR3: CASSLALAGSYEQYF. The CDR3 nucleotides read TGTGCCAGCAGCTTAGCACTAGCGGGCTCCTACGAGCAGTACTTC. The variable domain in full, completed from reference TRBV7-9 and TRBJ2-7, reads DTGVSQNPRHKITKRGQNVTFRCDPISEHNRLYWYRQTLGQGPEFLTYFQNEAQLEKSRLLSDRFSAERPKGSFSTLEIQRTEQGDSAMYLCASSLALAGSYEQYFGPGTRLTVT.

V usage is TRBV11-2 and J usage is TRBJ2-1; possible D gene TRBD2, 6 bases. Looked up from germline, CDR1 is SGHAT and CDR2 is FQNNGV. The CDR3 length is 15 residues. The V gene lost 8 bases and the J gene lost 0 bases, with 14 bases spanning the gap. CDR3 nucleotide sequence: TGTGCCAGCTGCCCAGCCGGGGGCTCCTACAATGAGCAGTTCTTC. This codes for CASCPAGGSYNEQFF.

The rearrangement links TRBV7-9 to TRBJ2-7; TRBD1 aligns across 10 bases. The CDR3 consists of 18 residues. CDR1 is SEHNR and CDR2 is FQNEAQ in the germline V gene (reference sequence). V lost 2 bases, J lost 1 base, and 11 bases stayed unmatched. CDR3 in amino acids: CASSLPSGQGEKSYEQYF. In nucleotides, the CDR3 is TGTGCCAGCAGCTTACCCTCCGGACAGGGGGAAAAGTCCTACGAGCAGTACTTC.